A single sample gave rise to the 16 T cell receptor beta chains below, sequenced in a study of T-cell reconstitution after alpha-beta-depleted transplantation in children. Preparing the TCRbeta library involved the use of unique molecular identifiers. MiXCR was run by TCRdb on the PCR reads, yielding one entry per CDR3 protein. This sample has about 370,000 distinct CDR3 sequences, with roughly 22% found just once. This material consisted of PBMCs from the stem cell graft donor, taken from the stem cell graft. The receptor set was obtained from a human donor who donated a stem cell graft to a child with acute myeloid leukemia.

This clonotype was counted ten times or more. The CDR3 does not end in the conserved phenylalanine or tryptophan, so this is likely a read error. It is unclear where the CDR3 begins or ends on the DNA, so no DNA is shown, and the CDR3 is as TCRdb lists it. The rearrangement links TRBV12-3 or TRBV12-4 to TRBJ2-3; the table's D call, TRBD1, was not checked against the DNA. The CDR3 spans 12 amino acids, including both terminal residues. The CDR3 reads CASARTGAEALL.

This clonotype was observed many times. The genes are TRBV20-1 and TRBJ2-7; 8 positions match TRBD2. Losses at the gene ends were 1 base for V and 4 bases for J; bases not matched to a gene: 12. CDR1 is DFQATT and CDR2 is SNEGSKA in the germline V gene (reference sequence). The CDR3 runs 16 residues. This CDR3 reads CSARVSYQGLVYEQYF. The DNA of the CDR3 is TGCAGTGCTAGAGTATCATATCAGGGACTAGTATACGAGCAGTACTTC.

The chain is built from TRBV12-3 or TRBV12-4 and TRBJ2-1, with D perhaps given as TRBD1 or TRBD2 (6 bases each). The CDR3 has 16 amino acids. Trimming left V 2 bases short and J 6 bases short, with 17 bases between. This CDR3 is CASSLLRGAHLNEQFF. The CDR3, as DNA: TGTGCCAGCAGTTTACTGAGGGGGGCGCATCTCAATGAGCAGTTCTTC.

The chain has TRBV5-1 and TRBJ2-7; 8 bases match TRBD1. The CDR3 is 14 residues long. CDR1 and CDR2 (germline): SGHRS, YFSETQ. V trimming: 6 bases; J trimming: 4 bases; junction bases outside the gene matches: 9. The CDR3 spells CASTPLQGAYEQYF. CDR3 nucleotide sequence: TGCGCCAGCACCCCCCTCCAGGGGGCTTACGAGCAGTACTTC.

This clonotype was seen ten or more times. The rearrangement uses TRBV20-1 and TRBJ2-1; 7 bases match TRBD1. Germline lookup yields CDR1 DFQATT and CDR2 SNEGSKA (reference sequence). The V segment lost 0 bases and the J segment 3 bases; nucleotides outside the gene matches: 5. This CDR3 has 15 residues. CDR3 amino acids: CSARDLGQLYNEQFF. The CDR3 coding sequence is TGCAGTGCTAGAGACCTGGGACAGCTCTACAATGAGCAGTTCTTC.

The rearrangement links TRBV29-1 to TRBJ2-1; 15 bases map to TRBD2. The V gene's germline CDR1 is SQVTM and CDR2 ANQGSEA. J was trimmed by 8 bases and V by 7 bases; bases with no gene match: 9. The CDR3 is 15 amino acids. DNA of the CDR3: TGCAGCGGGGGGACTAGCGGGAGGCGAGGGGATGAGCAGTTCTTC. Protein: CSGGTSGRRGDEQFF.

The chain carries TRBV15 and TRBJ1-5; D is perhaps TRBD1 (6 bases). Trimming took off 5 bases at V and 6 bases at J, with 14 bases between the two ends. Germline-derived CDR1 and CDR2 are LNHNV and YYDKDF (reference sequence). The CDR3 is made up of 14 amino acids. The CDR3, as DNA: TGTGCCACCAGCGATAGGGGGGCTGGTCAGCCCCAGCATTTT. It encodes CATSDRGAGQPQHF.

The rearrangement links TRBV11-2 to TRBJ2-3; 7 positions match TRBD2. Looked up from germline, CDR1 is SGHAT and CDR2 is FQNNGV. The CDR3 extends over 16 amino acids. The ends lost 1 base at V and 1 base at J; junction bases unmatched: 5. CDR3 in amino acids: CASSLAAGVRTDTQYF. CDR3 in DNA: TGTGCCAGCAGCTTAGCGGCGGGAGTGCGCACAGATACGCAGTATTTT.

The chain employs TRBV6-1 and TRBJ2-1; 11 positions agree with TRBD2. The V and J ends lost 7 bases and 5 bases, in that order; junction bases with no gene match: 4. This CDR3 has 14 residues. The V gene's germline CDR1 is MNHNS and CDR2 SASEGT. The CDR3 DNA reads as TGTGCCAGCATCGGGACTAGCGGAAACAATGAGCAGTTCTTC. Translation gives CASIGTSGNNEQFF.

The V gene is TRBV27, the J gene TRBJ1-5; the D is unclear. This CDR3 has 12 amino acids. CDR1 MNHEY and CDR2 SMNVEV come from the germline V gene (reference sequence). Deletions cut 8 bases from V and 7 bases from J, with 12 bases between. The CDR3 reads CASGGRNQPQHF. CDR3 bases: TGTGCCAGCGGAGGGAGGAACCAGCCCCAGCATTTT.

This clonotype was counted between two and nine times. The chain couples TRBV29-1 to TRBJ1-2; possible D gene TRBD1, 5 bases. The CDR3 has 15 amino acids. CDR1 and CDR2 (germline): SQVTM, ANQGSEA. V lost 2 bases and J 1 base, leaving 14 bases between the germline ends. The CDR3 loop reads CSVEPLLTDNYGYTF. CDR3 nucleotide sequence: TGCAGCGTTGAACCCCTCCTGACAGATAACTATGGCTACACCTTC.

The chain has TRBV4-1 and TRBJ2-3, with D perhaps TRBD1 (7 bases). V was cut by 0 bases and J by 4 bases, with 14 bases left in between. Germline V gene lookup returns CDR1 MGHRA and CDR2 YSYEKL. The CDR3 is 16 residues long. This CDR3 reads CASSQEGGGRADTQYF. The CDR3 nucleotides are TGCGCCAGCAGCCAAGAAGGAGGGGGCAGGGCAGATACGCAGTATTTT.

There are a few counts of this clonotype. CDR3 in amino acids: CSARVPGLAGSYNEQFF. For the CDR3, the DNA is TGCAGTGCTAGAGTCCCGGGACTAGCGGGATCCTACAATGAGCAGTTCTTC. V and J are TRBV20-1 and TRBJ2-1; 13 bases are shared with TRBD2. The CDR3 runs to 17 residues. The germline V gene has CDR1 DFQATT and CDR2 SNEGSKA (reference sequence). With 1 base clipped from V and 1 base from J, the junction kept 4 bases outside the gene matches.

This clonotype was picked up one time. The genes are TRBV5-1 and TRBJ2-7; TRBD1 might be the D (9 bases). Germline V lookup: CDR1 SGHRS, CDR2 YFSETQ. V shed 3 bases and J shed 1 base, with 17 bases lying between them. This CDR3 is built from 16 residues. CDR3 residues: CASSYLSGTGSYEQYF. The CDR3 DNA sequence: TGCGCCAGCAGCTACCTTAGCGGGACAGGGTCCTACGAGCAGTACTTC.

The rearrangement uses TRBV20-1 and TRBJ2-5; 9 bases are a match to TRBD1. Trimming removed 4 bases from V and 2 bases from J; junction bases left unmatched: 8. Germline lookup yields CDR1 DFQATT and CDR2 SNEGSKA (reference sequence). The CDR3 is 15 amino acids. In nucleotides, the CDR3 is TGCAGTGCTAAGACCCCGACAGGGGGTCAAGAGACCCAGTACTTC. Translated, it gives CSAKTPTGGQETQYF.

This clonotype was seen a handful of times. CDR3 DNA sequence: TGCGCCAGCAGCCAGGTTCCGTACCAAGAGACCCAGTACTTC. It codes for CASSQVPYQETQYF. The chain combines TRBV4-1 with TRBJ2-5; no clear D gene. The CDR3 consists of 14 residues. Trimming pared 3 bases from V and 0 bases from J, leaving 8 bases between. Germline V gene lookup returns CDR1 MGHRA and CDR2 YSYEKL.